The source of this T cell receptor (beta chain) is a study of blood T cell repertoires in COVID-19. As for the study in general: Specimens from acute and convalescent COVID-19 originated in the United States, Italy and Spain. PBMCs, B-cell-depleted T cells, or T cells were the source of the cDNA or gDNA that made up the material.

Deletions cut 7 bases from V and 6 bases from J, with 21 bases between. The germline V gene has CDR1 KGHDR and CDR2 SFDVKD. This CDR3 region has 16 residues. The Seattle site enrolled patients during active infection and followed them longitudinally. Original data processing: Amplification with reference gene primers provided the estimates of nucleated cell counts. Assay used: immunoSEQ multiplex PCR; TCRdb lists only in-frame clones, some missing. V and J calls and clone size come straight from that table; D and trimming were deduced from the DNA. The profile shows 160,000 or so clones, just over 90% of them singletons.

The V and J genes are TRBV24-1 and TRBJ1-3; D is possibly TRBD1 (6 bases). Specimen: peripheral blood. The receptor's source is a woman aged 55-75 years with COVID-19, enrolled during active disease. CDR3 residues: CATSFTTGTYENTIYF. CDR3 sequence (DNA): TGTGCCACCAGCTTTACCACAGGGACATACGAAAACACCATATATTTT.